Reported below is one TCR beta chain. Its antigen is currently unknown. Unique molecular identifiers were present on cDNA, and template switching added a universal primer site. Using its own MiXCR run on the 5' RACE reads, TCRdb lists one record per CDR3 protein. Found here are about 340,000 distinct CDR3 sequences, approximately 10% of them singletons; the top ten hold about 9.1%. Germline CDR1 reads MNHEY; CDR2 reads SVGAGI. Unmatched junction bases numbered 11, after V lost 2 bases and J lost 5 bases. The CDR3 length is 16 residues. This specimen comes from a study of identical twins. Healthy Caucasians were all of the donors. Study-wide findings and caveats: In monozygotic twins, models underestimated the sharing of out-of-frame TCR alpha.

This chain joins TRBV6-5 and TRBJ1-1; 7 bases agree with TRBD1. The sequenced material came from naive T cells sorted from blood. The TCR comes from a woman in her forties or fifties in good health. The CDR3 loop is CASSYTKTGYKTEAFF. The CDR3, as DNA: TGTGCCAGCAGTTACACTAAGACAGGGTATAAGACTGAAGCTTTCTTT.